The 8 T cell receptor beta chains below all came from one sample that was sequenced in a study of blood T cell repertoires in COVID-19. Profiling relied on immunoSEQ multiplex PCR, and the TCRdb table lists in-frame clones only, not all of them. This repertoire shows approximately 44,000 clones, 92% found once; its top ten account for around 11%. Sequenced sample: peripheral blood. The receptors derive from a human donor in a cohort sampled during active COVID-19.

The chain combines TRBV28 with TRBJ2-3; TRBD2 aligns across 7 bases. CDR1 MDHEN and CDR2 SYDVKM come from the germline V gene. With 5 bases clipped from V and 4 bases from J, the junction kept 12 bases outside the gene matches. This CDR3 contains 16 residues. The CDR3 DNA sequence: TGTGCCAGCAGTCTAAGAACTAGCGCGGCGTCAGATACGCAGTATTTT. Protein: CASSLRTSAASDTQYF.

This clone was seen just once. The CDR3 loop reads CASTSEGWTEAFF. CDR3 nucleotide sequence: TGTGCCAGCACTTCCGAGGGTTGGACTGAAGCTTTCTTT. This chain joins TRBV28 and TRBJ1-1, with unresolved D. The CDR3 is 13 residues long. CDR1 and CDR2 (germline): MDHEN, SYDVKM. Trimming removed 7 bases from V and 5 bases from J, with 14 bases in between.

In nucleotides, the CDR3 is TGTGCCAGCACCTCCCCCTTGCGGGGGAAGGCAGATACGCAGTATTTT. Its translation: CASTSPLRGKADTQYF. V gene TRBV7-2 combines with J gene TRBJ2-3; 7 bases fit TRBD2. V trimming: 7 bases; J trimming: 4 bases; junction bases outside the gene matches: 14. There are 16 residues in the CDR3. Germline V gives CDR1 SGHTA, CDR2 FQGNSA.

The CDR3 nucleotides read TGTGCCAGCAAAATGGGGAGGCCTAATGAAAAACTGTTTTTT. This translates into CASKMGRPNEKLFF. The chain is built from TRBV27 and TRBJ1-4; no clear D. V shed 7 bases and J shed 3 bases, with 12 bases lying between them. CDR3 length equals 14 residues. The germline V gene encodes CDR1 MNHEY and CDR2 SMNVEV (reference sequence).

The chain couples TRBV5-5 to TRBJ2-1, with TRBD2 as a possible D gene (5 bases). CDR1 is SGHKS and CDR2 is YYEKEE in the germline V gene (reference sequence). The ends were cut back, 2 bases at V and 8 bases at J, with 20 bases in the middle. The CDR3 spans 16 residues. The CDR3 spells CASSFTNRGTTDEQFF. CDR3 bases: TGTGCCAGCAGCTTCACAAATCGGGGTACTACAGATGAGCAGTTCTTC.

The chain has TRBV5-1 and TRBJ2-7; 10 nucleotides match TRBD1. The length of the CDR3 is 15 residues. Per germline, CDR1 SGHRS and CDR2 YFSETQ. V lost 4 bases and J lost 5; bases outside the gene matches: 9. As DNA, the CDR3 is TGCGCCAGCAGCCGAGGGGGACAGGGGACCAACGAGCAGTACTTC. Its protein product is CASSRGGQGTNEQYF.

The chain carries TRBV5-4 and TRBJ2-7; weak D call: TRBD1 (6 bases). The CDR3 covers 14 residues. V was pared by 3 bases and J by 2 bases, with 12 bases between. Germline CDR1 reads SGHNT; CDR2 reads YYREEE (reference sequence). CDR3 bases: TGTGCCAGCAGCTCTGAGACAGGAGCCTACGAGCAGTACTTC. As protein: CASSSETGAYEQYF.

This clone turned up a few times. The chain joins TRBV29-1 to TRBJ2-4; D is uncertain. The CDR3 totals 11 residues. V lost 0 bases, J lost 6 bases, and 3 bases lay in between. Germline-derived CDR1 and CDR2 are SQVTM and ANQGSEA. The CDR3 here is CSVEDLNIQYF. The CDR3 DNA reads TGCAGCGTTGAAGACCTAAACATTCAGTACTTC.